These 20 T cell receptor beta chains were sequenced from one sample in a study of T cell responses to AZD1222 COVID-19 vaccine. Only in-frame clones appear in the TCRdb table, and some are missing; sequencing was by immunoSEQ multiplex PCR. This table holds some 180,000 clones, around 94% found once. The source was peripheral blood, collected on day 0 of AZD1222 vaccination. Source of these receptors: an adult in good health.

The chain is built from TRBV5-8 and TRBJ1-3, with 10 positions matching TRBD1. CDR3 length: 15 residues. With 4 bases clipped from V and 3 bases from J, the junction kept 4 bases outside the gene matches. Germline V lookup: CDR1 SGHTS, CDR2 YDEGEE. DNA of the CDR3: TGTGCCAGCAGCCGGGACAGGGGCATTGGAAACACCATATATTTT. Translated, it gives CASSRDRGIGNTIYF. Full variable domain (remainder filled in from reference TRBV5-8 and TRBJ1-3): EAGVTQSPTHLIKTRGQQATLRCSPISGHTSVYWYQQALGLGLQFLLWYDEGEERNRGNFPPRFSGRQFPNYSSELNVNALELEDSALYLCASSRDRGIGNTIYFGEGSWLTVV.

The sample holds a few counts of this clone. J is TRBJ1-4 and V is TRBV11-2; TRBD1 aligns across 7 bases. J lost 2 bases, V lost 3 bases, and 0 bases had no gene match. CDR1 and CDR2 from the germline V gene are SGHAT and FQNNGV. The CDR3 is 14 amino acids. The CDR3 DNA follows: TGTGCCAGCAGCTTGGGACAGACTAATGAAAAACTGTTTTTT. Translating it yields CASSLGQTNEKLFF.

This chain joins TRBV10-3 and TRBJ1-1; D not certain. Trimming left V 7 bases short and J 0 bases short, with 9 bases between. Germline-derived CDR1 and CDR2 are ENHRY and SYGVKD. The CDR3 has 13 residues. In nucleotides, the CDR3 is TGTGCCATCACTGACATTTTGAACACTGAAGCTTTCTTT. Protein product: CAITDILNTEAFF.

This chain connects TRBV6-2 or TRBV6-3 to TRBJ2-4; D is perhaps TRBD2 (5 bases). Germline CDR1 MNHEY, CDR2 SVGEGT. V was shortened by 5 bases and J by 8 bases, with 13 bases between the two germline ends. This CDR3 is built from 13 residues. The CDR3, as DNA: TGTGCCAGCAGTCGGACTGTTAGGGACATTCAGTACTTC. Protein: CASSRTVRDIQYF.

The chain combines TRBV28 with TRBJ2-7; D is undetermined. The germline V and J ends were trimmed by 4 bases and 0 bases, with 16 bases remaining between them. Per the germline V gene, CDR1 is MDHEN and CDR2 is SYDVKM. The CDR3 has 16 residues. DNA of the CDR3: TGTGCCAGCAGTTCGCCCATACGACAAAACTCCTACGAGCAGTACGTC. As protein: CASSSPIRQNSYEQYV.

This chain uses TRBV30 with TRBJ1-1; D ambiguous. The CDR3 length is 14 residues. The germline CDR1 and CDR2 sequences are GTSNPN and SVGIG (reference sequence). The germline V and J ends were trimmed by 0 bases and 1 base, with 9 bases remaining between them. CDR3 coding DNA: TGTGCCTGGAGTGTACGATGGGGGAACACTGAAGCTTTCTTT. This codes for CAWSVRWGNTEAFF.

V gene TRBV5-1 combines with J gene TRBJ2-3; perhaps TRBD1 as D (5 bases). Trimming took 0 bases from V and 6 from J, leaving 17 bases between them. Germline V gene sequence: CDR1 SGHRS, CDR2 YFSETQ. The CDR3 spans 16 residues. This chain's CDR3 is CASSLVMMSRVDTQYF. The CDR3 DNA sequence: TGCGCCAGCAGCTTGGTAATGATGTCCAGGGTGGATACGCAGTATTTT.

The chain joins TRBV11-3 to TRBJ1-4; D unresolved. CDR3 length equals 15 residues. V lost 3 bases and J 8 bases, leaving 16 bases between the germline ends. Germline V CDR1 and CDR2: SGHNT, YENEEA. CDR3 nucleotide sequence: TGTGCCAGCAGCTTTTGGCCCTTCTTGGGGGAAAAACTGTTTTTT. It is translated as CASSFWPFLGEKLFF.

The rearrangement uses TRBV29-1 and TRBJ2-1; 10 bases fit TRBD1. After removal of 4 bases from V and 7 bases from J, the junction contained 7 bases not matched to a gene. Germline assignment: CDR1 SQVTM and CDR2 ANQGSEA. The CDR3 spans 14 residues. Here the CDR3 reads CSVVGQGVGNEQFF. The DNA of the CDR3 is TGCAGCGTTGTTGGACAGGGGGTTGGGAATGAGCAGTTCTTC.

This sequence joins TRBV29-1 and TRBJ1-3, with a tentative D call TRBD1 (6 bases). Deletions cut 7 bases from V and 4 bases from J, with 11 bases between. This CDR3 contains 12 residues. Germline CDR1 reads SQVTM; CDR2 reads ANQGSEA. CDR3 bases: TGCAGCGCCGTGACAGGAGGAAACACCATATATTTT. Amino acids: CSAVTGGNTIYF.

The chain links TRBV7-2 to TRBJ2-3, with D tentatively TRBD1 (6 bases). Germline CDR1 reads SGHTA; CDR2 reads FQGNSA. V gave up 3 bases and J gave up 0 bases, with 13 bases separating them. CDR3 length equals 16 residues. The CDR3 here is CASSFGLRGSTDTQYF. CDR3 coding DNA: TGTGCCAGCAGCTTCGGACTGAGGGGGAGCACAGATACGCAGTATTTT.

The V call is TRBV11-2, the J call TRBJ1-2; D remains ambiguous. CDR3 length: 13 amino acids. Germline V gives CDR1 SGHAT, CDR2 FQNNGV. The V end was cut by 1 base, the J end by 2 bases, with 5 bases between. CDR3 coding DNA: TGTGCCAGCAGCTTAGGCAGGAACTATGGCTACACCTTC. It specifies CASSLGRNYGYTF.

The chain employs TRBV6-4 and TRBJ2-5, with 15 bases aligning to TRBD2. Germline lookup yields CDR1 MRHNA and CDR2 SNTAGT. This CDR3 is built from 20 residues. V shed 5 bases, J shed 3 bases, and the junction held 16 bases outside the gene matches. The CDR3 DNA is TGTGCCAGCAGTCTACAGTTACCGGGACTAGCGGGAGGCGTGAAAGAGACCCAGTACTTC. Amino acids: CASSLQLPGLAGGVKETQYF.

The chain uses TRBV12-5 and TRBJ2-5; D gene unclear. Between the trimmed V and J ends, which lost 2 bases and 5 bases, there was a span of 3 bases. The CDR3 totals 11 residues. Germline V gives CDR1 LGHNT, CDR2 FRNRAP. The CDR3 sequence: CASGLMETQYF. DNA for the CDR3: TGTGCTAGTGGTTTGATGGAGACCCAGTACTTC.

This chain connects TRBV28 to TRBJ1-2, with D hard to call. The CDR3 runs to 14 residues. Trimming removed 3 bases from V and 5 bases from J, with 13 bases in between. Germline V gene sequence: CDR1 MDHEN, CDR2 SYDVKM. The CDR3 loop reads CASSLKTAVYGYTF. The CDR3 nucleotides read TGTGCCAGCAGTTTGAAAACAGCCGTTTATGGCTACACCTTC.

This chain connects TRBV5-4 to TRBJ1-5; tentatively, D is TRBD1 (5 bases). Germline CDR1 SGHNT, CDR2 YYREEE (reference sequence). Trimming took off 4 bases at V and 2 bases at J, with 13 bases between the two ends. This CDR3 has 15 amino acids. The CDR3 sequence is CASSPGRGGNQPQHF. CDR3 nucleotides: TGTGCCAGCAGCCCGGGAAGGGGAGGCAATCAGCCCCAGCATTTT.

This chain connects TRBV6-4 to TRBJ1-2; 8 bases match TRBD1. With 0 bases clipped from V and 8 bases from J, the junction kept 2 bases outside the gene matches. The germline gives CDR1 MRHNA, CDR2 SNTAGT. The length of the CDR3 is 13 residues. In nucleotides, the CDR3 is TGTGCCAGCAGTGACTCGGCAGGGGGCGGCTACACCTTC. Its translation is CASSDSAGGGYTF.

The V and J genes are TRBV25-1 and TRBJ1-3; D uncertain. Trimming removed 1 base at V and 1 base at J, with 5 bases between. Looked up from germline, CDR1 is MGHDK and CDR2 is SYGVNS. This CDR3 is built from 14 residues. CDR3 loop: CASSEFQSGNTIYF. Written as DNA, the CDR3 is TGTGCCAGCAGTGAATTTCAGTCTGGAAACACCATATATTTT. Supplemented by reference TRBV25-1 and TRBJ1-3, the full variable domain reads EADIYQTPRYLVIGTGKKITLECSQTMGHDKMYWYQQDPGMELHLIHYSYGVNSTEKGDLSSESTVSRIRTEHFPLTLESARPSHTSQYLCASSEFQSGNTIYFGEGSWLTVV.

This clone was detected only a few times. J is TRBJ1-1 and V is TRBV4-2; 9 bases agree with TRBD1. V lost 4 bases to trimming and J lost 7 bases; unmatched junction nucleotides: 7. The CDR3 runs 14 residues. Germline CDR1 reads LGHNA; CDR2 reads YNFKEQ. The CDR3 bases are TGTGCCAGCAGCCGAGGACAGGGGCAGGTTGAAGCTTTCTTT. It translates to CASSRGQGQVEAFF.

The chain combines TRBV6-1 with TRBJ1-2; 7 bases map to TRBD1. V trimming: 3 bases; J trimming: 3 bases; junction bases outside the gene matches: 7. There are 15 residues in the CDR3. CDR1 and CDR2 (germline): MNHNS, SASEGT. CDR3 bases: TGTGCCAGCAGTGATGGGAGGGGGCGCGACTATGGCTACACCTTC. The encoded protein is CASSDGRGRDYGYTF.